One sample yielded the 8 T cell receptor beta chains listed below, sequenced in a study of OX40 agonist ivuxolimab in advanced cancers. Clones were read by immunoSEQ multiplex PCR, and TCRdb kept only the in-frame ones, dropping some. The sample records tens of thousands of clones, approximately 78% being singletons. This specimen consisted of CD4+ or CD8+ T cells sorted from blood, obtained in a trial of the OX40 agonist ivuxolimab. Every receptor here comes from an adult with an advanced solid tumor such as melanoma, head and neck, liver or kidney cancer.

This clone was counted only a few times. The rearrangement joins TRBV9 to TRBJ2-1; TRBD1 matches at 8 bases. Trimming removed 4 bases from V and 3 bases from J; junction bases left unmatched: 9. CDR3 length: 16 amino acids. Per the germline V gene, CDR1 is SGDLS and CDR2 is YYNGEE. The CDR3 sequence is CASSPHGTGDYNEQFF. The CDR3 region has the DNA TGTGCCAGCAGCCCTCACGGGACAGGAGACTACAATGAGCAGTTCTTC.

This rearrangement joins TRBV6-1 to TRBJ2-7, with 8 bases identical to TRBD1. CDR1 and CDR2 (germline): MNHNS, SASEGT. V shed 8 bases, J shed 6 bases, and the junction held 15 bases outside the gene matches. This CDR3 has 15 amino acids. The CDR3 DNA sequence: TGTGCCAGCGGCCAGCCGGTCCAGGGGGCGGGCGAGCAGTACTTC. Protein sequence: CASGQPVQGAGEQYF.

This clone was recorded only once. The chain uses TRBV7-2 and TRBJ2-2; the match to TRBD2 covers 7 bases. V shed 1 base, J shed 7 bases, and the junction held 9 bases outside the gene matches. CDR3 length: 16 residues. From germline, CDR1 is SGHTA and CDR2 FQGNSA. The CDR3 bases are TGTGCCAGCAGCTTAGGATTTGGCCGGGGGGACGGGGAGCTGTTTTTT. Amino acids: CASSLGFGRGDGELFF.

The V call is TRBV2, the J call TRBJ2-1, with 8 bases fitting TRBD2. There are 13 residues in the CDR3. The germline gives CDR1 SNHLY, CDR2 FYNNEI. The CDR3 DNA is TGTGTAGGCCGGGAGGGCCTCAACAATGAGCAGTTCTTC. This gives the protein CVGREGLNNEQFF.

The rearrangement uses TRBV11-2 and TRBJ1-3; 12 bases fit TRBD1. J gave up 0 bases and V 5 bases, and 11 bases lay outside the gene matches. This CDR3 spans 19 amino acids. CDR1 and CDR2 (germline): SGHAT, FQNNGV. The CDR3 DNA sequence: TGTGCCAGCAGCGCCCGGGACAGGGGGCTGGGATACTCTGGAAACACCATATATTTT. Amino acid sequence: CASSARDRGLGYSGNTIYF.

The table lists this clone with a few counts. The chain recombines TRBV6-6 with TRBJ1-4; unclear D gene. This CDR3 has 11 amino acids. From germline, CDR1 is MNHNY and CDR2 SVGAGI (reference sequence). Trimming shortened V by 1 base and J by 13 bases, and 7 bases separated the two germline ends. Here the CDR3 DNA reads TGTGCCAGCAGTTACTACGGGAGACTGTTTTTT. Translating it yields CASSYYGRLFF.

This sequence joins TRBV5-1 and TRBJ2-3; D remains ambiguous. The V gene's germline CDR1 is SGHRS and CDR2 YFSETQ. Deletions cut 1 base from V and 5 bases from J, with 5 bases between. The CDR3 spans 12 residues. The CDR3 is CASSLIGDTQYF. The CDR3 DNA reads TGCGCCAGCAGCTTGATTGGAGATACGCAGTATTTT.

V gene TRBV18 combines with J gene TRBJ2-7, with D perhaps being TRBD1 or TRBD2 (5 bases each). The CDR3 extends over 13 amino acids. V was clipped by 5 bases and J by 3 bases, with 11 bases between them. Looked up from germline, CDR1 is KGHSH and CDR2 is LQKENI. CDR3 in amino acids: CASSSGAIYEQYV. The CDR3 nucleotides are TGTGCCAGCTCATCCGGGGCCATCTACGAGCAGTACGTC.